Listed below are T cell receptor beta chains from one sample, sequenced in a study of cytomegalovirus exposure and HLA in healthy donors. Assay used: immunoSEQ multiplex PCR; TCRdb lists only in-frame clones, some missing. This repertoire shows under 300,000 clones, nearly 95% found once; its top ten account for 1.7%. Sequencing used PBMCs. Receptors originate from a girl aged 2-10 years in good health and CMV-seronegative. The CDR3 runs from the conserved cysteine through the conserved F or W. The D gene is left open where the match is weak. A row's size may be missing; if present it is once, few, many or a size class.

j_call v_call clone_size d_call cdr3_aa cdr3_nt
TRBJ1-5 TRBV28 NA TRBD1 CASTWGTGVVQPQHF TGTGCTAGCACCTGGGGGACAGGGGTCGTCCAGCCCCAGCATTTT
TRBJ2-7 TRBV11-2 NA TRBD1 CASSLGTGGRQYF TGTGCCAGCAGCCTCGGGACAGGGGGCCGGCAGTACTTC
TRBJ2-2 TRBV6-4 NA TRBD2 CASSDGLAGVANTGELFF TGTGCCAGCAGTGACGGGCTAGCGGGGGTCGCGAACACCGGGGAGCTGTTTTTT
TRBJ1-4 TRBV7-9 NA TRBD1 CASSQGQGWEKLFF TGTGCCAGCAGCCAGGGACAGGGTTGGGAAAAACTGTTTTTT
TRBJ2-7 TRBV5-1 NA TRBD2 CASSFRAGGSEQYF TGCGCCAGCAGCTTCCGCGCGGGAGGATCCGAGCAGTACTTC
TRBJ1-1 TRBV5-5 NA NA CASSLTTEAFF TGTGCCAGCAGCTTGACAACTGAAGCTTTCTTT
TRBJ2-7 TRBV5-1 NA TRBD1 CASSRTGSSYEQYF TGCGCCAGCAGTCGGACAGGGAGCTCCTACGAGCAGTACTTC
TRBJ1-1 TRBV7-9 NA NA CASSSPGQAFF TGTGCCAGCAGCTCCCCAGGGCAAGCTTTCTTT
TRBJ1-1 TRBV7-6 NA NA CASSLDAGMNTEAFF TGTGCCAGCAGCTTAGATGCAGGCATGAACACTGAAGCTTTCTTT
TRBJ1-1 TRBV6-1 NA TRBD1 CASSETFGTASLDGTEAFF TGTGCCAGCAGCGAAACTTTCGGGACAGCATCCCTGGATGGCACTGAAGCTTTCTTT
TRBJ2-3 TRBV7-7 NA NA CASSLTSSTDTQYF TGTGCTAGCAGCCTTACGAGTAGCACAGATACGCAGTATTTT
TRBJ1-1 TRBV4-1 NA TRBD1 CASSQPSENYRQGAMNTEAFF TGCGCCAGCAGCCAACCTTCCGAGAACTATAGGCAGGGGGCTATGAACACTGAAGCTTTCTTT
TRBJ2-7 TRBV30 NA TRBD2 CAWRAGGLYEQYF TGTGCCTGGAGGGCGGGGGGTCTCTACGAGCAGTACTTC
TRBJ1-2 TRBV7-9 once NA CASTQFPIYGYTF TGTGCCAGCACCCAGTTCCCGATTTATGGCTACACCTTC
TRBJ2-5 TRBV11-2 NA TRBD2 CASSLGSGVQETQYF TGTGCCAGCAGCTTGGGTAGCGGGGTACAAGAGACCCAGTACTTC
TRBJ2-3 TRBV5-6 NA NA CASSLGGTSTDTQYF TGTGCCAGCAGCTTGGGGGGCACTAGCACAGATACGCAGTATTTT
TRBJ2-3 TRBV30 NA NA CASAGYDTDTQYF TGTGCCTCAGCAGGGTACGACACAGATACGCAGTATTTT
TRBJ2-7 TRBV5-1 NA NA CASSLARVGYEQYF TGCGCCAGCAGCTTGGCTCGGGTGGGCTACGAGCAGTACTTC
TRBJ1-2 TRBV7-9 NA NA CASTQPADGYTF TGTGCCAGCACCCAACCGGCGGATGGCTACACCTTC
TRBJ2-2 TRBV29-1 NA TRBD1 CSVEPQGAGELFF TGCAGCGTGGAACCACAGGGGGCTGGGGAGCTGTTTTTT
TRBJ1-4 TRBV11-2 NA NA CASSRAEKLFF TGTGCCAGCAGCCGAGCCGAAAAACTGTTTTTT
TRBJ1-2 TRBV2 NA NA CASSEGALGSIYGYTF TGTGCCAGCTCTGAAGGGGCCTTGGGCAGTATTTATGGCTACACCTTC
TRBJ1-1 TRBV19 NA NA CASRSPNTEAFF TGTGCCAGTAGGAGTCCGAACACTGAAGCTTTCTTT
TRBJ2-1 TRBV27 NA TRBD2 CASSRGTSGPDNEQFF TGTGCCAGCTCAAGGGGGACTAGCGGCCCCGACAATGAGCAGTTCTTC
TRBJ2-3 TRBV28 NA TRBD2 CASKAGGITDTQYF TGTGCCAGCAAAGCGGGGGGAATCACAGATACGCAGTATTTT
TRBJ1-1 TRBV6-6 NA TRBD1 CASRRDRVDTEAFF TGTGCCAGCAGAAGGGACAGGGTTGACACTGAAGCTTTCTTT
TRBJ2-7 TRBV27 NA TRBD1 CASSFRQGPGSYEQYF TGTGCCAGCAGTTTTCGACAGGGCCCCGGTAGCTACGAGCAGTACTTC
TRBJ1-2 TRBV10-3 once NA CAISESLGGIDGYTF TGTGCCATCAGTGAGTCCCTGGGGGGGATTGATGGCTACACCTTC
TRBJ2-7 TRBV10-2 NA NA CASSVSGQIYEQYF TGCGCCAGCAGTGTCAGTGGACAGATCTACGAGCAGTACTTC
TRBJ2-7 TRBV5-6 NA TRBD2 CASSSGLAIEQYF TGTGCCAGCAGCTCGGGACTAGCGATCGAGCAGTACTTC
TRBJ2-1 TRBV27 NA TRBD1 CASSLLWDRATNEQFF TGTGCCAGCAGTTTATTGTGGGACAGGGCTACCAATGAGCAGTTCTTC
TRBJ1-1 TRBV19 NA TRBD1 CASSTGQSLNTEAFF TGTGCCAGTAGTACGGGACAGTCTCTCAACACTGAAGCTTTCTTT
TRBJ2-3 TRBV5-4 NA NA CASSLLANTQYF TGTGCCAGCAGCTTGTTAGCAAATACGCAGTATTTT
TRBJ2-2 TRBV5-8 NA TRBD1 CASSSRQGANTGELFF TGTGCCAGCAGCAGCCGACAGGGCGCGAACACCGGGGAGCTGTTTTTT
TRBJ2-1 TRBV4-1 NA NA CASSRGDEQFF TGCGCCAGCAGCCGGGGAGATGAGCAGTTCTTC
TRBJ1-3 TRBV29-1 NA NA CSVEDPGIDGNTIYF TGCAGCGTTGAAGACCCGGGAATAGACGGAAACACCATATATTTT
TRBJ1-1 TRBV19 NA NA CASRRQLNTEAFF TGTGCCAGTAGGAGACAATTGAACACTGAAGCTTTCTTT
TRBJ2-3 TRBV13 once NA CASSSPSGGNTDTQYF TGTGCCAGCAGCTCCCCCTCTGGGGGGAACACAGATACGCAGTATTTT
TRBJ1-2 TRBV29-1 NA NA CSADRSYGYTF TGCAGCGCCGACAGGTCCTATGGCTACACCTTC
TRBJ1-1 TRBV28 NA NA CASSPLHTTNTEAFF TGTGCCAGCAGCCCCCTTCACACAACGAACACTGAAGCTTTCTTT
TRBJ1-1 TRBV6-1 few NA CASSEIGGWDDEAFF TGTGCCAGCAGTGAAATTGGAGGGTGGGACGATGAAGCTTTCTTT
TRBJ2-1 TRBV4-2 NA NA CASSQEPYPGGDEQFF TGTGCCAGCAGCCAAGAACCCTACCCGGGGGGCGATGAGCAGTTCTTC
TRBJ1-6 TRBV6-1 NA TRBD1 CASSATGTASPLHF TGTGCCAGCAGCGCAACCGGGACAGCTTCACCCCTCCACTTT
TRBJ1-5 TRBV15 once TRBD1 CATSRTGGENNQPQHF TGTGCCACCAGCAGAACAGGGGGCGAGAACAATCAGCCCCAGCATTTT
TRBJ2-1 TRBV9 NA TRBD2 CASSVATSGGEQFF TGTGCCAGCAGCGTAGCGACTAGCGGGGGTGAGCAGTTCTTC
TRBJ1-1 TRBV4-2 NA NA CASSQDWGETEAFF TGTGCCAGCAGCCAAGATTGGGGGGAAACTGAAGCTTTCTTT
TRBJ2-4 TRBV10-1 NA NA CASSAYRTPPNIQYF TGCGCCAGCAGTGCATATCGGACACCCCCAAACATTCAGTACTTC
TRBJ2-1 TRBV7-9 NA NA CASSLDRYNEQFF TGTGCCAGCAGCTTAGACAGATACAATGAGCAGTTCTTC
TRBJ2-2 TRBV6-4 NA NA CASSESPNTGELFF TGTGCCAGCAGTGAGAGTCCTAACACCGGGGAGCTGTTTTTT
TRBJ2-5 TRBV14 NA TRBD2 CASSGIAGGPEETQYF TGTGCCAGCAGCGGAATAGCGGGGGGGCCGGAAGAGACCCAGTACTTC
TRBJ1-2 TRBV6-5 NA TRBD1 CACSRDRSGYGYTF TGTGCCTGCTCCCGGGACAGGAGTGGGTATGGCTACACCTTC
TRBJ2-7 TRBV7-9 once NA CASSLRLDSYEQYF TGTGCCAGCAGCTTAAGGCTAGACTCCTACGAGCAGTACTTC
TRBJ2-1 TRBV4-1 NA TRBD2 CASRAGTSLNEQFF TGCGCCAGCAGAGCCGGGACTAGCTTGAATGAGCAGTTCTTC
TRBJ2-3 TRBV27 NA NA CASSSLGGKGPDTDTQYF TGTGCCAGCAGTTCCCTCGGAGGGAAGGGGCCAGACACAGATACGCAGTATTTT
TRBJ1-1 TRBV6-5 NA TRBD1 CASSLLTGTEAFF TGTGCCAGCAGTCTTCTGACAGGGACTGAAGCTTTCTTT
TRBJ1-5 TRBV5-1 NA NA CASNLDIHNQPQHF TGCGCCAGCAATTTGGACATACACAATCAGCCCCAGCATTTT
TRBJ1-5 TRBV4-1 NA NA CASSQVGAGNQPQHF TGCGCCAGCAGCCAAGTGGGGGCCGGCAATCAGCCCCAGCATTTT